A single T cell receptor (beta chain) is shown here with its context. Its antigen target is currently unknown. This record comes from a study of T cells expressing NK-cell markers (dated by TCRdb to about 2020). Study-level background: TCR beta-chain repertoires were profiled in sorted CD3+CD56+NKG2C+, CD3+CD56+NKG2C- and CD3+CD56-NKG2C+ T-cell subsets from fewer than 10 donors. Of the eight sequenced donors, seven were found to be HCMV-seropositive and one was found to be HCMV-seronegative. All eight donors whose samples were sequenced were randomly selected healthy volunteers, three of them men and five women. Illumina HiSeq 2000/2500, MiSeq or NextSeq was used to sequence libraries as 2 x 150 bp reads.

The instrument was an Illumina HiSeq 2000. The TCR beta cDNA libraries were made using 5'RACE template switching, a step that added both a universal primer site and unique molecular identifiers. cDNA synthesis was primed from the TCR beta constant segment, followed by two successive PCR amplification steps. Regarding the original processing steps: MIGEC was used to demultiplex reads and group the reads by UMI, and MiTCR was used to assemble and quantify clonotypes. To exclude erroneous sequences, any TCR cDNA sequence not supported by at least two reads was discarded. The tcR package was used for downstream repertoire analysis, and clonotypes were matched across fractions by CDR3 nucleotide sequence plus V segment. VDJmatch was used to annotate antigen specificity against VDJdb, with one amino acid substitution in CDR3 allowed. TCRdb reprocessed the raw reads; every CDR3 protein sequence is a single record, and DNA is not supplied. The V and J calls reflect TCRdb's pipeline rather than the authors' work. The sample table includes fewer than 550,000 distinct CDR3 sequences. The ten largest clones take up 1.4% of the sample.

CDR1 SEHNR and CDR2 FQNEAQ were looked up in the germline V gene (reference sequence). From cysteine to phenylalanine, the CDR3 is 15 amino acids long. No DNA is given. HCMV serostatus was determined by detecting HCMV-specific IgG in serum with a commercial ELISA kit. Peripheral blood mononuclear cells were isolated from blood by Ficoll density gradient centrifugation. The paper's findings and limits, for the study overall: In several donors, the dominant CD3+CD56+NKG2C+ clonotypes were found to rank among the top 10 CD8+ clonotypes and to make up about 1.0-8% of CD8+ T cells. Whether the expanded NKG2C-expressing T cell clones were specific for HCMV antigens remained unclear. Those dominant clonotypes were again the most abundant among CD3+CD56-NKG2C+ cells in a few donors, at about 25-65%.

Specimen: blood T cells: a sorted CD56 or NKG2C T cell subset, CD4+ or CD8+ T cells, or bulk PBMC T cells (not recorded which). The sequence links TRBV7-9 to TRBJ2-7; the D call of TRBD1 rests on TCRdb alone, since no DNA is present to check it. This receptor was taken from a woman in her fifties or sixties in good health. Donor details come from another sample of the same person, matched by shared clones. This receptor carries the CDR3 CASIRSAGGDYEQYF.